The sample holds a few counts of the clone carrying this T cell receptor beta chain. This specimen belongs to a study of blood T cells in healthy people across ages. CDR3 length: 16 residues. In germline, CDR1 is SGHTA, CDR2 FQGNSA. The ends were cut back, 5 bases at V and 0 bases at J, with 15 bases in the middle. Primers used in a second PCR of roughly 6 to 12 cycles were a sample-barcoded 5' primer and a J-beta primer mix. TCRdb redid the calling of the 5' RACE reads with MiXCR, one entry per CDR3 protein. The profile covers roughly 1 million distinct CDR3 sequences, with under 30% appearing a single time and 0.65% to 0.75% taken by the ten largest. These data were also filed under a second study, of T cells of mothers and their children. As that report states: All donors were healthy and Caucasian; they were a few mothers and their six children.

The sequence was obtained from a girl aged 2 to 10 in good health. J is TRBJ2-3 and V is TRBV7-2; D is unresolved. Sequencing was done on a sample of blood. CDR3 amino acids: CASSLDDSISTDTQYF. CDR3 coding DNA: TGTGCCAGCAGCCTAGACGACTCGATCAGCACAGATACGCAGTATTTT.